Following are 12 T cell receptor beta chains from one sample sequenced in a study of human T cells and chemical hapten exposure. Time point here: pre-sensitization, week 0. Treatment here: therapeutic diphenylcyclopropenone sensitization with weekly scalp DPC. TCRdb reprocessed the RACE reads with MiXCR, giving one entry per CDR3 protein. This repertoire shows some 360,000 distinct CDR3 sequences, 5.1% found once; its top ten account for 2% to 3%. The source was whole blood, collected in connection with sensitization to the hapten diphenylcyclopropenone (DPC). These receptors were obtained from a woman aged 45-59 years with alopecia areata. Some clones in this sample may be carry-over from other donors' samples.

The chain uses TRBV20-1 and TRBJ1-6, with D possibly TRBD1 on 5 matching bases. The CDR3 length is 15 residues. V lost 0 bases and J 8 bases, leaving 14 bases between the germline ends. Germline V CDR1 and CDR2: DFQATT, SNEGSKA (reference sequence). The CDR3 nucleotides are TGCAGTGCTAGAGATCGGGGGAGAGGAGATTCACCCCTCCACTTT. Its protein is CSARDRGRGDSPLHF.

The CDR3 DNA reads as TGTGCCAGCAGTTTAGACACCATGGCAAGGAATGAAAAACTGTTTTTT. This sequence encodes CASSLDTMARNEKLFF. J is TRBJ1-4 and V is TRBV12-3 or TRBV12-4; no firm D call. CDR3 size: 16 residues. V was cut by 1 base and J by 5 bases, with 14 bases left in between.

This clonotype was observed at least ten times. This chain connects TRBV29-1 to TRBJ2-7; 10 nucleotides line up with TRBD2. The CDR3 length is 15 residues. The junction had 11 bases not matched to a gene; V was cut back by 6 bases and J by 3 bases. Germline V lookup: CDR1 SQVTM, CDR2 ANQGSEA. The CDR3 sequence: CSVDRGTSEDYEQYF. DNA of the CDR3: TGCAGCGTAGATCGCGGGACTAGCGAGGACTACGAGCAGTACTTC.

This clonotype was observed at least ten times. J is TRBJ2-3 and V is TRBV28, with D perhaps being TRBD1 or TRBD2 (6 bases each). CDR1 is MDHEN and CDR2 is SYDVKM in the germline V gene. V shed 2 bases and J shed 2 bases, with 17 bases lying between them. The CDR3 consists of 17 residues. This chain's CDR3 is CASSLNGGPGITDTQYF. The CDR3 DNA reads TGTGCCAGCAGTTTAAATGGGGGGCCGGGGATCACAGATACGCAGTATTTT.

CDR3 in amino acids: CASSYANRGPTEAFF. CDR3 bases: TGTGCCAGCAGTTACGCGAACAGGGGGCCCACTGAAGCTTTCTTT. The chain combines TRBV6-6 with TRBJ1-1, with TRBD1 identical over 9 bases. The germline CDR1 and CDR2 sequences are MNHNY and SVGAGI (reference sequence). J lost 4 bases, V lost 2 bases, and 5 bases had no gene match. The CDR3 loop spans 15 amino acids.

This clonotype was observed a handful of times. The CDR3, as DNA: TGTGCCAGCAGTAGGGGGCATGAGACCCAGTACTTC. This codes for CASSRGHETQYF. The rearrangement uses TRBV6-2 or TRBV6-3 and TRBJ2-5; 7 bases line up with TRBD1. The CDR3 is made up of 12 amino acids. The V gene's germline CDR1 is MNHEY and CDR2 SVGEGT. V lost 5 bases and J lost 5; bases outside the gene matches: 2.

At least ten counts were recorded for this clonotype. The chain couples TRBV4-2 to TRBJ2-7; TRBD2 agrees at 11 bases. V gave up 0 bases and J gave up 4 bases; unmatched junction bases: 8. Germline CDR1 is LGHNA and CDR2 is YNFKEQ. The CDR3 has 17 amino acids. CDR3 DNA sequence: TGTGCCAGCAGCCAAGAATTAGGACTAGCGGGTGCTTACGAGCAGTACTTC. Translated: CASSQELGLAGAYEQYF.

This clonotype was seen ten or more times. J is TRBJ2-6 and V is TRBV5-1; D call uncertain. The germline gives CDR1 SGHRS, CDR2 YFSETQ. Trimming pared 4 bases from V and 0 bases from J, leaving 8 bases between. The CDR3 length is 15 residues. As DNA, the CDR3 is TGCGCCAGCAGCCTGACGGCCTCTGGGGCCAACGTCCTGACTTTC. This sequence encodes CASSLTASGANVLTF.

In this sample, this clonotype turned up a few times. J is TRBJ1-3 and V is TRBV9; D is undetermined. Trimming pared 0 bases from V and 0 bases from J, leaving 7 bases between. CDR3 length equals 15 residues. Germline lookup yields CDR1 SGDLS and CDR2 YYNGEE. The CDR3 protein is CASSVEGNSGNTIYF. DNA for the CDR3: TGTGCCAGCAGCGTAGAAGGGAACTCTGGAAACACCATATATTTT.

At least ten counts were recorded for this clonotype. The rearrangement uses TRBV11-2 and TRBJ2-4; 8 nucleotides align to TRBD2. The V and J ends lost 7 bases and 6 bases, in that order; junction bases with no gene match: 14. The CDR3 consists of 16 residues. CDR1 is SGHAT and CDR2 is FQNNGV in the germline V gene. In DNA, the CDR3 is TGTGCCAGCACCAATAGCGGGGTCCCTATAGTAAACATTCAGTACTTC. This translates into CASTNSGVPIVNIQYF.

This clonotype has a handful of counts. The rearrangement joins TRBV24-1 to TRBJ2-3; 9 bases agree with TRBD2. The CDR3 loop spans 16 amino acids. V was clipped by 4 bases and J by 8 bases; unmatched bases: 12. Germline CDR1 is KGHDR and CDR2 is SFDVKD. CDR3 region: CATSEPAGGRGFTQYF. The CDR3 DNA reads TGTGCCACCAGTGAGCCAGCGGGAGGAAGGGGTTTTACGCAGTATTTT.

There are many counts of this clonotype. In DNA, the CDR3 is TGCGCCAGCAGCCAAAATCCGGGACAGACTAACTATGGCTACACCTTC. This translates into CASSQNPGQTNYGYTF. This chain connects TRBV4-1 to TRBJ1-2, with 7 bases identical to TRBD1. The germline gives CDR1 MGHRA, CDR2 YSYEKL. The CDR3 length is 16 residues. Trimming removed 2 bases from V and 0 bases from J; junction bases left unmatched: 6.